The 22 T cell receptor beta chains given below trace back to one sample, sequenced in a study of blood T cell repertoires in COVID-19. Libraries were prepared by immunoSEQ multiplex PCR; TCRdb keeps only in-frame clonotypes and omits some of them. This sample yields tens of thousands of clones, of which under 85% are seen a single time; around 40% belongs to the top ten. The sequencing input was peripheral blood. These receptor sequences come from a woman older than 75 with acute or convalescent COVID-19.

The chain couples TRBV6-5 to TRBJ1-1; no firm D call. V lost 0 bases and J lost 0, with 8 bases in between. The V gene's germline CDR1 is MNHEY and CDR2 SVGAGI. The CDR3 spans 15 residues. The CDR3 DNA reads TGTGCCAGCAGTTACTCACTGGTCATGAACACTGAAGCTTTCTTT. This sequence encodes CASSYSLVMNTEAFF.

V gene TRBV5-1 combines with J gene TRBJ2-3; TRBD2 matches 9 bases. The CDR3 extends over 16 amino acids. The V gene end was trimmed by 0 bases and the J gene end by 1 base; junction bases not matched to a gene: 3. The germline V gene encodes CDR1 SGHRS and CDR2 YFSETQ. CDR3 sequence reads: CASSLEPSGGTDTQYF. DNA for the CDR3: TGCGCCAGCAGCTTGGAGCCTAGCGGGGGCACAGATACGCAGTATTTT.

V and J are TRBV18 and TRBJ1-5; the D is unclear. The V end lost 3 bases, the J end lost 2 bases, and 8 bases lay between the germline ends. Per the germline V gene, CDR1 is KGHSH and CDR2 is LQKENI. The CDR3 is 14 amino acids. The CDR3 loop is CASSPRGGNQPQHF. In DNA form, the CDR3 reads TGTGCCAGCTCACCTCGCGGGGGCAATCAGCCCCAGCATTTT.

V is TRBV6-5 and J is TRBJ2-7; 7 positions agree with TRBD1. The V segment lost 4 bases and the J segment 2 bases; nucleotides outside the gene matches: 11. Germline V lookup: CDR1 MNHEY, CDR2 SVGAGI. The CDR3 runs 16 residues. CDR3 in DNA: TGTGCCAGCAGTTCCCCTCGACAGGGCAATGCCTACGAGCAGTACTTC. As protein: CASSSPRQGNAYEQYF.

V is TRBV7-2 and J is TRBJ2-5; weak D call: TRBD2 (5 bases). Germline CDR1 SGHTA, CDR2 FQGNSA. Trimming stripped 4 bases from V and 4 bases from J, with 19 bases between. This CDR3 contains 16 residues. DNA for the CDR3: TGTGCCAGCAGCTGGCTCGGCTCGGGGAGCGGAGAGACCCAGTACTTC. Protein: CASSWLGSGSGETQYF.

In DNA form, the CDR3 reads TGTGCCAGCTCAGGACTAGCAGCAACCTACGAGCAGTACTTC. It translates to CASSGLAATYEQYF. V is TRBV18 and J is TRBJ2-7, with 8 bases identical to TRBD2. Germline V CDR1 and CDR2: KGHSH, LQKENI. Unmatched junction bases numbered 5, after V lost 5 bases and J lost 2 bases. CDR3 length equals 14 residues.

Only a few counts were recorded for this clone. The J gene is TRBJ1-5, the V gene TRBV7-9, with D unclear. With 4 bases removed from V and 0 bases from J, the gap between germline ends came to 4 bases. This CDR3 is 13 amino acids long. Germline V CDR1 and CDR2: SEHNR, FQNEAQ (reference sequence). CDR3 loop: CASSSYSNQPQHF. The CDR3 DNA is TGTGCCAGCAGCTCTTATAGCAATCAGCCCCAGCATTTT. Complete variable domain (other parts from reference TRBV7-9 and TRBJ1-5): DTGVSQNPRHKITKRGQNVTFRCDPISEHNRLYWYRQTLGQGPEFLTYFQNEAQLEKSRLLSDRFSAERPKGSFSTLEIQRTEQGDSAMYLCASSSYSNQPQHFGDGTRLSIL.

The CDR3, as DNA: TGTGCCAGCAGTTCGGGGGTCCCTAATTCACCCCTCCACTTT. It encodes CASSSGVPNSPLHF. The chain carries TRBV6-2 or TRBV6-3 and TRBJ1-6; tentatively, D is TRBD1 (5 bases). Germline V gene sequence: CDR1 MNHEY, CDR2 SVGEGT. The CDR3 contains 14 residues. Deletions cut 4 bases from V and 6 bases from J, with 10 bases between.

The V call is TRBV19, the J call TRBJ1-1; 7 bases fit TRBD1. Germline-derived CDR1 and CDR2 are LNHDA and SQIVND (reference sequence). The V gene end was trimmed by 3 bases and the J gene end by 10 bases; junction bases not matched to a gene: 11. The CDR3 totals 14 residues. The CDR3 protein is CASSIGQVAAGAFF. Here the CDR3 DNA reads TGTGCCAGTAGTATCGGACAGGTGGCGGCTGGAGCTTTCTTT.

The chain couples TRBV2 to TRBJ1-5; the match to TRBD1 covers 8 bases. The germline gives CDR1 SNHLY, CDR2 FYNNEI. The V segment lost 7 bases and the J segment 5 bases; nucleotides outside the gene matches: 4. The CDR3 sequence is 13 residues long. The CDR3 DNA follows: TGTGCCAGCAATGGACAGGGTCATCAGCCCCAGCATTTT. Protein sequence: CASNGQGHQPQHF.

The rearrangement uses TRBV11-3 and TRBJ2-5; TRBD2 aligns across 8 bases. Germline CDR1 is SGHNT and CDR2 is YENEEA. The CDR3 has 15 residues. The J segment lost 2 bases and the V segment lost 1 base, leaving 3 bases of the junction unmatched. CDR3: CASSLAGGPQETQYF. CDR3 in DNA: TGTGCCAGCAGCTTAGCGGGGGGGCCGCAAGAGACCCAGTACTTC. Filled out from reference TRBV11-3 and TRBJ2-5, the complete variable domain reads EAGVVQSPRYKIIEKKQPVAFWCNPISGHNTLYWYLQNLGQGPELLIRYENEEAVDDSQLPKDRFSAERLKGVDSTLKIQPAELGDSAVYLCASSLAGGPQETQYFGPGTRLLVL.

The chain has TRBV19 and TRBJ1-2; maybe TRBD1 (5 bases). This CDR3 spans 15 amino acids. The V and J ends lost 4 bases and 8 bases respectively, with 20 bases between them. The germline V gene encodes CDR1 LNHDA and CDR2 SQIVND (reference sequence). CDR3 nucleotides: TGTGCCAGTAGTAGTCTGGCAGGGAAGGCAGAAGGCTACACCTTC. Protein: CASSSLAGKAEGYTF.

The genes are TRBV6-5 and TRBJ1-4; no reliable D call. Germline V gene lookup returns CDR1 MNHEY and CDR2 SVGAGI. The CDR3 totals 16 residues. Deletions cut 0 bases from V and 3 bases from J, with 11 bases between. The CDR3 DNA sequence: TGTGCCAGCAGTTACTCGAGCAGGCCATCTAATGAAAAACTGTTTTTT. Translated: CASSYSSRPSNEKLFF.

The gene calls are TRBV6-1 and TRBJ1-1, with D uncertain. CDR3 length equals 11 residues. Trimming pared 2 bases from V and 8 bases from J, leaving 6 bases between. Germline V CDR1 and CDR2: MNHNS, SASEGT. The CDR3 sequence: CASSEFAEAFF. CDR3 nucleotides: TGTGCCAGCAGTGAATTTGCGGAAGCTTTCTTT.

J is TRBJ2-5 and V is TRBV18, with 7 nucleotides matching TRBD1. Germline CDR1 KGHSH, CDR2 LQKENI. The CDR3 sequence is 15 residues long. The ends lost 3 bases at V and 1 base at J; junction bases unmatched: 5. CDR3 in DNA: TGTGCCAGCTCACCCCGCCCAGGGGGCCAAGAGACCCAGTACTTC. Protein product: CASSPRPGGQETQYF.

This clone was observed a single time. The rearrangement links TRBV3-1 (or the pseudogene TRBV3-2) to TRBJ1-2; D might be TRBD1 (5 bases). This CDR3 spans 23 amino acids. The germline gives CDR1 LGHDT, CDR2 YNNKEL (reference sequence). V was trimmed by 2 bases and J by 2 bases, leaving 36 bases between them. The CDR3 spells CASSQKRGLTPRKRPGANYGYTF. The CDR3 nucleotides are TGTGCCAGCAGCCAAAAGAGGGGACTTACACCAAGAAAAAGGCCAGGCGCCAACTATGGCTACACCTTC.

The gene calls are TRBV5-1 and TRBJ2-1, with TRBD2 matching 9 bases. Germline V CDR1 and CDR2: SGHRS, YFSETQ. The CDR3 sequence is 16 residues long. The V gene end was trimmed by 4 bases and the J gene end by 4 bases; junction bases not matched to a gene: 9. The CDR3 loop is CASSPGLAPRYNEQFF. CDR3 DNA sequence: TGCGCCAGCAGCCCCGGACTAGCGCCTAGGTACAATGAGCAGTTCTTC.

The CDR3 loop is CASSQGTGYNSPLHF. CDR3 coding DNA: TGCGCCAGCAGCCAAGGGACAGGTTATAATTCACCCCTCCACTTT. This chain joins TRBV4-1 and TRBJ1-6; TRBD1 agrees at 7 bases. This CDR3 is built from 15 residues. With 1 base clipped from V and 4 bases from J, the junction kept 1 base outside the gene matches. Per the germline V gene, CDR1 is MGHRA and CDR2 is YSYEKL.

Only a few counts were recorded for this clone. The chain employs TRBV5-8 and TRBJ2-3, with 9 nucleotides matching TRBD2. Looked up from germline, CDR1 is SGHTS and CDR2 is YDEGEE. Germline trimming cut 1 base from V and 7 bases from J; bases unmatched to any gene: 7. The CDR3 has 15 residues. The CDR3 DNA follows: TGTGCCAGCAGCTTGAAAGCGGGGGGCCTTAATACGCAGTATTTT. Protein product: CASSLKAGGLNTQYF.

J is TRBJ2-3 and V is TRBV3-1 (or the pseudogene TRBV3-2); the D is unclear. The CDR3 extends over 13 amino acids. The germline V and J ends were trimmed by 4 bases and 2 bases, with 7 bases remaining between them. CDR1 is LGHDT, CDR2 YNNKEL, per germline (reference sequence). The DNA for the CDR3 is TGTGCCAGCAGCCCTCAGGCCACAGATACGCAGTATTTT. Translation gives CASSPQATDTQYF.

V usage is TRBV6-5 and J usage is TRBJ1-2; a weak D match, TRBD1 (6 bases). The CDR3 spans 15 residues. The ends were cut back, 6 bases at V and 5 bases at J, with 19 bases in the middle. Germline V lookup: CDR1 MNHEY, CDR2 SVGAGI. CDR3 bases: TGTGCCAGCAGGCCCAGGGGAGCGGACAGTTATGGCTACACCTTC. Amino acid sequence: CASRPRGADSYGYTF.

The genes are TRBV3-1 (or the pseudogene TRBV3-2) and TRBJ1-5; D remains unclear. CDR1 and CDR2 from the germline V gene are LGHDT and YNNKEL (reference sequence). The length of the CDR3 is 15 residues. V lost 0 bases to trimming and J lost 7 bases, with 13 bases between them. CDR3 region: CASSQDSVGGQPQHF. The CDR3 region has the DNA TGTGCCAGCAGCCAAGATAGCGTCGGTGGGCAGCCCCAGCATTTT.